The 9 T cell receptor beta chains given below trace back to one sample, sequenced in a study of CD8 T cells in Susac syndrome. Reverse transcription of about 0.45 to 1 ug RNA was carried out with random hexamers. TCRdb redid the calling of the immunoSEQ multiplex PCR reads with MiXCR, one entry per CDR3 protein. The table shows some 130,000 distinct CDR3 sequences, with over 90% occurring only once. Sequenced sample: CD8+ T cells from PBMCs. The source is a human donor with Susac syndrome.

The J gene is TRBJ2-3, the V gene TRBV27, with a possible D match to TRBD1 (5 bases). Germline V gene data show CDR1 as MNHEY and CDR2 as SMNVEV (reference sequence). Trimming took off 6 bases at V and 1 base at J, with 11 bases between the two ends. The CDR3 runs 14 residues. The CDR3 DNA follows: TGTGCCAGCAGCGAAAAAGGGGGCACAGATACGCAGTATTTT. The encoded protein is CASSEKGGTDTQYF.

The chain recombines TRBV30 with TRBJ2-3; 8 nucleotides agree with TRBD2. V shed 5 bases and J 4 bases; nucleotides not matched to a gene: 8. CDR1 is GTSNPN and CDR2 is SVGIG in the germline V gene (reference sequence). This CDR3 contains 14 residues. The CDR3 loop is CAWGGLAVADTQYF. As DNA, the CDR3 is TGTGCCTGGGGAGGACTAGCTGTTGCAGATACGCAGTATTTT.

V is TRBV27 and J is TRBJ2-7; the match to TRBD1 covers 9 bases. Germline loops: CDR1 MNHEY, CDR2 SMNVEV (reference sequence). CDR3 length equals 14 residues. J was trimmed by 4 bases and V by 1 base; bases with no gene match: 2. The DNA of the CDR3 is TGTGCCAGCAGTTTATTCGGGACAGGGTACGAGCAGTACTTC. It specifies CASSLFGTGYEQYF.

The V gene is TRBV29-1, the J gene TRBJ2-1; weak D call: TRBD1 (6 bases). Trimming took 4 bases from V and 7 from J, leaving 8 bases between them. This CDR3 contains 11 residues. Germline V gives CDR1 SQVTM, CDR2 ANQGSEA. The CDR3 nucleotides read TGCAGCGTTGCTCAGGGGAATGAGCAGTTCTTC. Translated: CSVAQGNEQFF.

V gene TRBV28 combines with J gene TRBJ2-7; 9 bases map to TRBD1. Germline V gives CDR1 MDHEN, CDR2 SYDVKM. V lost 6 bases, J lost 4 bases, and 7 bases stayed unmatched. This CDR3 spans 14 amino acids. This CDR3 reads CASSLGTGRYEQYF. The CDR3 nucleotides read TGTGCCAGCAGCCTCGGGACAGGGAGATACGAGCAGTACTTC.

The V call is TRBV4-1, the J call TRBJ2-7, with a weak D call TRBD2 (6 bases). The CDR3 has 17 amino acids. Trimming removed 0 bases at V and 1 base at J, with 16 bases between. Germline CDR1 reads MGHRA; CDR2 reads YSYEKL. The CDR3 DNA sequence: TGCGCCAGCAGCCAAGAAGGCGCCGGGACTCAGTCCTACGAGCAGTACTTC. Translating it yields CASSQEGAGTQSYEQYF.

The V gene is TRBV23-1, the J gene TRBJ1-3, with D unclear. TRBV23-1 is placed among ORFs of uncertain function. V lost 0 bases, J lost 0 bases, and 9 bases lay in between. CDR3 length: 16 amino acids. The CDR3: CASSQSELPSGNTIYF. In DNA form, the CDR3 reads TGCGCCAGCAGTCAATCGGAACTTCCCTCTGGAAACACCATATATTTT.

This clonotype was recorded once. V and J are TRBV13 and TRBJ2-3; 13 nucleotides line up with TRBD2. CDR1 PRHDT and CDR2 FYEKMQ come from the germline V gene (reference sequence). This CDR3 spans 17 amino acids. Losses at the gene ends were 4 bases for V and 2 bases for J; bases not matched to a gene: 6. The CDR3 sequence is CASSSPGLAGVTDTQYF. The CDR3 bases are TGTGCCAGCAGCTCACCCGGACTAGCGGGAGTCACAGATACGCAGTATTTT.

The V gene is TRBV28, the J gene TRBJ1-5, with D possibly matching TRBD1 (5 bases). Germline V CDR1 and CDR2: MDHEN, SYDVKM. V shed 7 bases and J shed 0 bases, with 16 bases lying between them. There are 16 residues in the CDR3. This chain's CDR3 is CASKQTGDDSNQPQHF. In DNA form, the CDR3 reads TGTGCCAGCAAACAAACAGGTGACGATAGCAATCAGCCCCAGCATTTT.